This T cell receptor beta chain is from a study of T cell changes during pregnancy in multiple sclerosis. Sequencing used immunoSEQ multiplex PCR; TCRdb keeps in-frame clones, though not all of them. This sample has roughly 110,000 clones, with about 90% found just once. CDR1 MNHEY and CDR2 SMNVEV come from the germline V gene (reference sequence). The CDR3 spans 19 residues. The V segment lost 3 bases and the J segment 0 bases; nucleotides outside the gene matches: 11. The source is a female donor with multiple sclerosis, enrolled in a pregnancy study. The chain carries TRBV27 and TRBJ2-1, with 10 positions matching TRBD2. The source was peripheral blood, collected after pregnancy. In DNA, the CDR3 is TGTGCCAGCAGTTTCCCAACCGGGACTAGCGATCGCTCCTACAATGAGCAGTTCTTC. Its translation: CASSFPTGTSDRSYNEQFF.